The present T cell receptor (beta chain) was sequenced within a study of blood T cells in healthy people across ages. Study context: Template switching retrieved approximately one barcoded beta molecule for each two T cells.

Study-wide findings and caveats: Higher diversity, along with more naive CD4+ cells, distinguished long-lived donors from aged donors. Estimates of total diversity, which came from one million sequenced T cells, were considered to be underestimates.

A word on this clonotype: No antigen is known for it.

The authors isolated at least 7 million PBMCs per sample. The authors ran a second PCR of about 7 to 11 cycles using a sample-barcoded 5' primer and a J-beta primer mix. TCRdb analysed the 5' RACE reads with MiXCR anew, one entry per CDR3 protein. The sample contains about 1.4 million distinct CDR3 sequences, roughly 60% of which appear only once. This sequence originates from a man younger than 35 in good health. Input material: blood.

CDR3 amino acids: CASSARLAGNTDTQYF. CDR3 DNA: TGTGCCAGCAGTGCGAGACTAGCGGGGAACACAGATACGCAGTATTTT. V and J are TRBV27 and TRBJ2-3, with 11 bases matching TRBD2. V lost 5 bases to trimming and J lost 2 bases; unmatched junction nucleotides: 6. Germline V CDR1 and CDR2: MNHEY, SMNVEV (reference sequence). The CDR3 totals 16 residues.